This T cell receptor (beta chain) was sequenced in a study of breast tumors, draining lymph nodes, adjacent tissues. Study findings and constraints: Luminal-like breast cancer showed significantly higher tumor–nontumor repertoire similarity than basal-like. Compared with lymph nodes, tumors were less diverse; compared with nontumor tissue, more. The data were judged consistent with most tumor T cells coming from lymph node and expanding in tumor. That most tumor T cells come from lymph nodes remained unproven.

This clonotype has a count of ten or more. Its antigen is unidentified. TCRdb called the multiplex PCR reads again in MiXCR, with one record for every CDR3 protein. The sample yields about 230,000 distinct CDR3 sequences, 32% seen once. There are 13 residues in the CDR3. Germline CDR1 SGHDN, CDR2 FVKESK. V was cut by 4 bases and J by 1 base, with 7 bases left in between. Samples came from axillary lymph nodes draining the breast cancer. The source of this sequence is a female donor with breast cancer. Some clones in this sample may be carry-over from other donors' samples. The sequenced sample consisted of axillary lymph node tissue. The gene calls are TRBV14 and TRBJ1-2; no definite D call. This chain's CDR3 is CASSPMGNYGYTF. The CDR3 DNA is TGTGCCAGCAGCCCCATGGGTAACTATGGCTACACCTTC.